Following are 16 T cell receptor beta chains from one sample sequenced in a study of blood T cell repertoires in COVID-19. Using immunoSEQ multiplex PCR, the repertoire was profiled, and TCRdb retains in-frame clones only, with some absent. The sample has 140,000 to 150,000 clones; just under 85% are singletons. Sequencing was carried out using peripheral blood. The receptors stem from a woman aged 40 to 55 with active or convalescent COVID-19.

The rearrangement uses TRBV28 and TRBJ1-3, with D hard to call. Looked up from germline, CDR1 is MDHEN and CDR2 is SYDVKM. Trimming left V 7 bases short and J 0 bases short, with 7 bases between. The CDR3 loop spans 13 amino acids. The CDR3 loop is CASTVSSGNTIYF. In DNA form, the CDR3 reads TGTGCCAGCACGGTGAGCTCTGGAAACACCATATATTTT.

This clone occurred a few times. The chain recombines TRBV30 with TRBJ2-7; a possible D gene is TRBD1 (6 bases). The CDR3 length is 12 residues. Germline V lookup: CDR1 GTSNPN, CDR2 SVGIG (reference sequence). V gave up 4 bases and J gave up 8 bases, with 15 bases separating them. CDR3 amino acids: CAWTPQGSKQYF. CDR3 bases: TGTGCCTGGACCCCACAGGGTAGTAAGCAGTACTTC.

The chain recombines TRBV28 with TRBJ1-2, with D hard to call. Per the germline V gene, CDR1 is MDHEN and CDR2 is SYDVKM. Trimming removed 4 bases from V and 4 bases from J, with 7 bases in between. The CDR3 is made up of 12 amino acids. The CDR3 loop is CASSSRSYGYTF. The CDR3 nucleotides read TGTGCCAGCAGTTCGAGGTCCTATGGCTACACCTTC.

The rearrangement links TRBV30 to TRBJ1-5; D is ambiguous. V lost 0 bases and J 7 bases, leaving 10 bases between the germline ends. The CDR3 sequence is 13 residues long. The germline gives CDR1 GTSNPN, CDR2 SVGIG (reference sequence). CDR3 in amino acids: CAWSVEGGQPQHF. The CDR3 DNA follows: TGTGCCTGGAGTGTAGAGGGTGGCCAGCCCCAGCATTTT.

The chain has TRBV7-9 and TRBJ1-2, with a possible D match to TRBD1 (5 bases). Trimming took 3 bases from V and 9 from J, leaving 14 bases between them. The CDR3 sequence is 13 residues long. The V gene's germline CDR1 is SEHNR and CDR2 FQNEAQ (reference sequence). The CDR3 DNA reads as TGTGCCAGCAGCTTTCCCCAGGGTTTGAGCTACACCTTC. Its protein is CASSFPQGLSYTF.

This chain connects TRBV19 to TRBJ1-3; perhaps TRBD1 as D (5 bases). This CDR3 is 15 amino acids long. Trimming shortened V by 5 bases and J by 0 bases, and 11 bases separated the two germline ends. CDR1 is LNHDA, CDR2 SQIVND, per germline (reference sequence). CDR3 nucleotides: TGTGCCAGTAGTCCCGACAGTAGCTCTGGAAACACCATATATTTT. Translating it yields CASSPDSSSGNTIYF.

In regard to this clone: At one end, the junction sequence differs from germline, possibly due to a read error. The CDR3 is CAGSLVAGTGLSYNEQFF. Written as DNA, the CDR3 is TGTGCCGGCAGCTTAGTCGCGGGGACAGGCCTCTCCTACAATGAGCAGTTCTTC. The rearrangement uses TRBV11-2 and TRBJ2-1, with 8 positions matching TRBD1. Germline values: CDR1 SGHAT, CDR2 FQNNGV. The CDR3 totals 18 residues.

J is TRBJ2-1 and V is TRBV2; 9 bases match TRBD1. Germline values: CDR1 SNHLY, CDR2 FYNNEI. V shed 6 bases, J shed 8 bases, and the junction held 5 bases outside the gene matches. The CDR3 loop spans 13 amino acids. Here the CDR3 reads CASSGQGWDEQFF. In DNA form, the CDR3 reads TGTGCCAGCAGCGGACAGGGGTGGGATGAGCAGTTCTTC.

The chain joins TRBV11-2 to TRBJ1-1; no definite D call. CDR3 length: 13 residues. The germline gives CDR1 SGHAT, CDR2 FQNNGV. V dropped 1 base and J dropped 3 bases, with 6 bases sitting between them. DNA for the CDR3: TGTGCCAGCAGCTTAGTCCCGTACACTGAAGCTTTCTTT. Its translation: CASSLVPYTEAFF. Combining the CDR3 with reference TRBV11-2 and TRBJ1-1 gives the whole variable domain EAGVAQSPRYKIIEKRQSVAFWCNPISGHATLYWYQQILGQGPKLLIQFQNNGVVDDSQLPKDRFSAERLKGVDSTLKIQPAKLEDSAVYLCASSLVPYTEAFFGQGTRLTVV.

The chain has TRBV29-1 and TRBJ1-1, with 7 bases matching TRBD1. The CDR3 spans 16 residues. Unmatched junction bases numbered 12, after V lost 4 bases and J lost 1 base. Per the germline V gene, CDR1 is SQVTM and CDR2 is ANQGSEA. The CDR3: CSVVPNDREGNTEAFF. In nucleotides, the CDR3 is TGCAGCGTTGTCCCTAATGACAGGGAAGGGAACACTGAAGCTTTCTTT.

V and J are TRBV2 and TRBJ2-7; D gene ambiguous. Per the germline V gene, CDR1 is SNHLY and CDR2 is FYNNEI. The CDR3 runs 11 residues. V lost 6 bases and J 6 bases, leaving 9 bases between the germline ends. CDR3 protein: CASRVLGEQYF. In DNA form, the CDR3 reads TGTGCCAGCAGGGTCCTAGGCGAGCAGTACTTC.

This clone came up once. The chain has TRBV10-3 and TRBJ2-7, with 7 bases lining up with TRBD1. The trim removed 4 bases at V and 5 bases at J, leaving 5 bases unmatched. The CDR3 contains 13 residues. In germline, CDR1 is ENHRY, CDR2 SYGVKD. This CDR3 is CAISVGTVNEQYF. The DNA for the CDR3 is TGTGCCATCAGTGTCGGGACAGTTAACGAGCAGTACTTC.

This chain uses TRBV7-6 with TRBJ1-2; TRBD1 is a possible D gene (6 bases). This CDR3 is built from 18 residues. Trimming stripped 0 bases from V and 4 bases from J, with 21 bases between. Germline CDR1 is SGHVS and CDR2 is FNYEAQ. The CDR3 sequence: CASSLAGIQGHPVYGYTF. For the CDR3, the DNA is TGTGCCAGCAGCTTAGCGGGGATCCAGGGACACCCCGTCTATGGCTACACCTTC.

V and J are TRBV5-1 and TRBJ2-5; no clear D. The CDR3 spans 11 residues. Trimming took 1 base from V and 13 from J, leaving 11 bases between them. CDR1 is SGHRS, CDR2 YFSETQ, per germline. CDR3 loop: CASSLIGSLYF. The CDR3 DNA is TGCGCCAGCAGCTTGATCGGGTCTTTGTACTTC.

In its sample, this clone was seen a few times. The J gene is TRBJ1-2, the V gene TRBV28; D might be TRBD1 (5 bases). The CDR3 totals 17 residues. V was trimmed by 3 bases and J by 0 bases, leaving 17 bases between them. CDR1 and CDR2 (germline): MDHEN, SYDVKM. The CDR3 bases are TGTGCCAGCAGTTTCCGCCAAGGACAAGGAGCTAACTATGGCTACACCTTC. Protein: CASSFRQGQGANYGYTF.

The chain recombines TRBV5-1 with TRBJ1-1; the D is unclear. The CDR3 has 14 amino acids. CDR1 SGHRS and CDR2 YFSETQ come from the germline V gene. Trimming pared 5 bases from V and 0 bases from J, leaving 11 bases between. Written as DNA, the CDR3 is TGCGCCAGCAGTTCCCTTCACTTGAACACTGAAGCTTTCTTT. It specifies CASSSLHLNTEAFF.